One sample yielded the 9 T cell receptor beta chains listed below, sequenced in a study of T cells in Graves' hyperthyroidism and ophthalmopathy. Amplification targeted TCR beta CDR3 regions from RNA transcripts. The HTBI set primed first-round TCR CDR3 RT-PCR. A single record per CDR3 protein comes from TCRdb applying MiXCR to the multiplex PCR reads. The sample lists roughly 500,000 distinct CDR3 sequences; roughly 25% were seen once. Sequenced sample: blood. Receptor source: a woman younger than 45 with Graves' ophthalmopathy.

The J gene is TRBJ1-1, the V gene TRBV10-3; TRBD1 matches 10 bases. V lost 11 bases to trimming and J lost 0 bases; unmatched junction nucleotides: 9. This CDR3 region has 15 residues. Germline assignment: CDR1 ENHRY and CDR2 SYGVKD. The chain's CDR3 is CAARDRGLMNTEAFF. CDR3 bases: TGTGCCGCCCGGGACAGGGGTCTGATGAACACTGAAGCTTTCTTT.

This clonotype was seen repeatedly, ten times or more. This chain links TRBV4-1 with TRBJ1-4, with D perhaps TRBD1 (5 bases). With 2 bases removed from V and 4 bases from J, the gap between germline ends came to 11 bases. The CDR3 extends over 15 amino acids. From germline, CDR1 is MGHRA and CDR2 YSYEKL. This CDR3 reads CASSQPGRINEKLFF. The CDR3 region has the DNA TGCGCCAGCAGCCAACCGGGACGGATTAATGAAAAACTGTTTTTT.

This clonotype was seen ten or more times. V gene TRBV6-5 combines with J gene TRBJ1-5; D is undetermined. Germline assignment: CDR1 MNHEY and CDR2 SVGAGI. V lost 4 bases to trimming and J lost 7 bases, with 11 bases between them. This CDR3 comprises 13 residues. The CDR3 loop is CASSLRVEQPQHF. In nucleotides, the CDR3 is TGTGCCAGCAGTTTACGGGTAGAACAGCCCCAGCATTTT.

Only a few counts were recorded for this clonotype. The V and J genes are TRBV6-1 and TRBJ1-5; 10 bases are shared with TRBD1. The ends lost 6 bases at V and 12 bases at J; junction bases unmatched: 14. Germline V CDR1 and CDR2: MNHNS, SASEGT. This CDR3 is 15 amino acids long. Here the CDR3 DNA reads TGTGCCAGCAGCTTCGCCGGGACAGGGGACGAGATCCAGCATTTT. Its translation: CASSFAGTGDEIQHF.

In its sample, this clonotype was seen a few times. The chain couples TRBV5-1 to TRBJ2-5; D is unclear. Germline V gene data show CDR1 as SGHRS and CDR2 as YFSETQ. Trimming took 0 bases from V and 0 from J, leaving 18 bases between them. The CDR3 totals 18 residues. CDR3 loop: CASSLAKVGRTYQETQYF. The CDR3 DNA reads TGCGCCAGCAGCTTGGCCAAGGTTGGCAGGACGTACCAAGAGACCCAGTACTTC. The complete variable domain, with remaining parts taken from reference TRBV5-1 and TRBJ2-5, reads KAGVTQTPRYLIKTRGQQVTLSCSPISGHRSVSWYQQTPGQGLQFLFEYFSETQRNKGNFPGRFSGRQFSNSRSEMNVSTLELGDSALYLCASSLAKVGRTYQETQYFGPGTRLLVL.

This clonotype occurred many times. V usage is TRBV19 and J usage is TRBJ1-1, with TRBD1 as a possible D gene (6 bases). V shed 6 bases and J shed 0 bases, with 11 bases lying between them. The CDR3 spans 14 residues. Germline V gene data show CDR1 as LNHDA and CDR2 as SQIVND (reference sequence). Written as DNA, the CDR3 is TGTGCCAGTAGGGGGGACACGGTGAACACTGAAGCTTTCTTT. Translating it yields CASRGDTVNTEAFF.

This clonotype was detected many times. The CDR3 nucleotides read TGTGCCAGCAGTTACCGGGGACAGGGCGCTGAAGCTTTCTTT. This encodes CASSYRGQGAEAFF. The chain is built from TRBV6-5 and TRBJ1-1; 9 bases are shared with TRBD1. The length of the CDR3 is 14 residues. After removal of 2 bases from V and 6 bases from J, the junction contained 4 bases not matched to a gene. CDR1 MNHEY and CDR2 SVGAGI come from the germline V gene.

This clonotype was observed a few times. A single base separates this from a much larger clone, so it may be a read error. The chain joins TRBV29-1 to TRBJ2-5, with 9 bases that match TRBD2. In germline, CDR1 is SQVTM, CDR2 ANQGSEA. This CDR3 is built from 13 residues. CDR3 region: CSVKVAGEWTRYF. CDR3 nucleotide sequence: TGCAGCGTGAAGGTAGCGGGGGAGTGGACCCGGTACTTC.

This clonotype was seen only a few times. CDR3 coding DNA: TGCGCCAGCAGCCTTAGTCGATTCCGGGACAGGGAGGCCAATGAGCAGTTCTTC. This gives the protein CASSLSRFRDREANEQFF. V usage is TRBV4-1 and J usage is TRBJ2-1; the match to TRBD1 covers 9 bases. CDR1 and CDR2 from the germline V gene are MGHRA and YSYEKL. J was trimmed by 6 bases and V by 4 bases; bases with no gene match: 16. The CDR3 has 18 amino acids.